A single sample is the source of the 18 T cell receptor beta chains below, sequenced in a study of blood T cell repertoires in COVID-19. Using immunoSEQ multiplex PCR, the repertoire was profiled, and TCRdb retains in-frame clones only, with some absent. This sample has about 480,000 clones, with roughly nine tenths found just once. Sequencing was carried out using PBMCs or T cells enriched from blood (not recorded which). Receptors were obtained from a woman aged 55 to 70 who had recovered from COVID-19.

In the case of this clone: This same CDR3 is encoded by further DNA sequences in the sample. V is TRBV5-1 and J is TRBJ2-6, with D possibly matching TRBD2 (5 bases). This CDR3 is 16 amino acids long. Per the germline V gene, CDR1 is SGHRS and CDR2 is YFSETQ. V lost 0 bases and J lost 0, with 7 bases in between. CDR3 in amino acids: CASSLAGDSGANVLTF. Written as DNA, the CDR3 is TGCGCCAGCAGCTTGGCCGGGGACTCTGGGGCCAACGTCCTGACTTTC.

J is TRBJ1-5 and V is TRBV27; no firm D call. CDR3 length: 14 amino acids. CDR1 is MNHEY and CDR2 is SMNVEV in the germline V gene (reference sequence). V dropped 3 bases and J dropped 1 base, with 7 bases sitting between them. CDR3 loop: CASSFGRSNQPQHF. CDR3 coding DNA: TGTGCCAGCAGTTTCGGCAGGAGCAATCAGCCCCAGCATTTT.

The J gene is TRBJ2-7, the V gene TRBV13; tentative D call: TRBD1 (6 bases). The ends were cut back, 6 bases at V and 3 bases at J, with 12 bases in the middle. This CDR3 is built from 13 residues. In germline, CDR1 is PRHDT, CDR2 FYEKMQ (reference sequence). The chain's CDR3 is CASSYGQSYEQYV. Written as DNA, the CDR3 is TGTGCCAGCAGTTACGGACAGAGCTACGAGCAGTACGTC.

Note on this clone: In the same sample, other DNA sequences code for this CDR3. V and J are TRBV5-1 and TRBJ1-4; 7 bases match TRBD1. J lost 5 bases, V lost 5 bases, and 6 bases had no gene match. The CDR3 length is 14 residues. Per germline, CDR1 SGHRS and CDR2 YFSETQ. The CDR3 DNA reads as TGCGCCAGCAGTTCGGGACAGACCAATGAAAAACTGTTTTTT. Protein sequence: CASSSGQTNEKLFF.

This clone was detected only a few times. The CDR3 DNA is TGTGCCAGCTCACCGGACAGGGGGTACACTGAAGCTTTCTTT. Its translation: CASSPDRGYTEAFF. The rearrangement uses TRBV18 and TRBJ1-1, with 10 bases that match TRBD1. CDR1 and CDR2 (germline): KGHSH, LQKENI. The CDR3 totals 14 residues. Germline trimming cut 3 bases from V and 3 bases from J; bases unmatched to any gene: 1.

As for this clone: The same CDR3 is also encoded by other DNA sequences in this sample. The chain joins TRBV19 to TRBJ1-5, with a weak D call TRBD1 (5 bases). The germline V gene encodes CDR1 LNHDA and CDR2 SQIVND (reference sequence). This CDR3 is built from 16 residues. Trimming removed 3 bases at V and 0 bases at J, with 12 bases between. CDR3 coding DNA: TGTGCCAGTAGTATCCGGGGAGGGGATAGCAATCAGCCCCAGCATTTT. Translating it yields CASSIRGGDSNQPQHF.

The chain has TRBV18 and TRBJ2-5, with 8 positions matching TRBD2. The CDR3 is made up of 16 amino acids. Germline-derived CDR1 and CDR2 are KGHSH and LQKENI. V was pared by 0 bases and J by 4 bases, with 7 bases of the junction left unmatched. The CDR3 DNA reads as TGTGCCAGCTCACCACCCACGCGGGGGGAAAGAGAGACCCAGTACTTC. Translating it yields CASSPPTRGERETQYF.

This clone showed up just once. V is TRBV11-3 and J is TRBJ2-3; TRBD2 matches at 7 bases. The CDR3 totals 15 residues. Germline CDR1 reads SGHNT; CDR2 reads YENEEA. V dropped 4 bases and J dropped 6; count of bases not matched to a gene: 10. Here the CDR3 reads CASSSRLAGDDTQYF. DNA for the CDR3: TGTGCCAGCAGCTCCCGACTAGCCGGGGATGATACGCAGTATTTT.

The chain uses TRBV5-5 and TRBJ2-7; TRBD1 matches 7 bases. The CDR3 has 16 residues. CDR1 is SGHKS, CDR2 YYEKEE, per germline (reference sequence). V shed 2 bases and J 4 bases; nucleotides not matched to a gene: 12. CDR3 sequence reads: CASSFNYRGGWYEQYV. In DNA form, the CDR3 reads TGTGCCAGCAGCTTTAACTACAGGGGCGGGTGGTACGAGCAGTACGTC.

The chain couples TRBV5-6 to TRBJ2-7; a possible D gene is TRBD2 (5 bases). CDR3 length equals 13 residues. CDR1 SGHDT and CDR2 YYEEEE come from the germline V gene. Trimming took 3 bases from V and 3 from J, leaving 10 bases between them. CDR3 nucleotide sequence: TGTGCCAGCAGCTCCGCCGGGATCTACGAGCAGTACTTC. Its protein is CASSSAGIYEQYF.

The rearrangement links TRBV11-3 to TRBJ1-2, with D tentatively TRBD1 (5 bases). CDR1 is SGHNT and CDR2 is YENEEA in the germline V gene. This CDR3 contains 12 residues. Trimming stripped 5 bases from V and 6 bases from J, with 10 bases between. The CDR3 loop reads CASSETVNGYTF. For the CDR3, the DNA is TGTGCCAGCAGCGAGACAGTCAATGGCTACACCTTC. The full variable domain, completed using reference TRBV11-3 and TRBJ1-2, is EAGVVQSPRYKIIEKKQPVAFWCNPISGHNTLYWYLQNLGQGPELLIRYENEEAVDDSQLPKDRFSAERLKGVDSTLKIQPAELGDSAVYLCASSETVNGYTFGSGTRLTVV.

The J gene is TRBJ1-2, the V gene TRBV24-1; 7 positions agree with TRBD1. V shed 3 bases, J shed 4 bases, and the junction held 4 bases outside the gene matches. Per germline, CDR1 KGHDR and CDR2 SFDVKD. The CDR3 is made up of 14 amino acids. This CDR3 reads CATSDGDRAYGYTF. CDR3 DNA sequence: TGTGCCACCAGTGATGGTGACAGGGCCTATGGCTACACCTTC.

V is TRBV4-1 and J is TRBJ1-4, with a weak D call TRBD1 (5 bases). Trimming took 0 bases from V and 8 from J, leaving 13 bases between them. CDR1 and CDR2 (germline): MGHRA, YSYEKL. This CDR3 is 15 amino acids long. This chain's CDR3 is CASSQDGAGKEKLFF. CDR3 nucleotide sequence: TGCGCCAGCAGCCAAGATGGGGCAGGGAAGGAAAAACTGTTTTTT.

This chain uses TRBV25-1 with TRBJ2-2; 7 nucleotides agree with TRBD1. Per the germline V gene, CDR1 is MGHDK and CDR2 is SYGVNS. V shed 8 bases and J 1 base; nucleotides not matched to a gene: 1. The CDR3 extends over 13 amino acids. CDR3 protein: CASRDRNTGELFF. The DNA of the CDR3 is TGTGCCAGCCGGGACAGGAACACCGGGGAGCTGTTTTTT.

The chain uses TRBV4-2 and TRBJ1-2; D is possibly TRBD1 (6 bases). The V gene's germline CDR1 is LGHNA and CDR2 YNFKEQ. This CDR3 comprises 16 residues. The V end lost 4 bases, the J end lost 0 bases, and 15 bases lay between the germline ends. Here the CDR3 reads CASSPLAGDSNYGYTF. The CDR3 DNA reads as TGTGCCAGCAGCCCCTTGGCAGGGGATTCTAACTATGGCTACACCTTC.

This clone was found once. This chain joins TRBV19 and TRBJ2-6; a possible D gene is TRBD1 (6 bases). The length of the CDR3 is 17 residues. The germline V gene encodes CDR1 LNHDA and CDR2 SQIVND (reference sequence). The V end was cut by 6 bases, the J end by 0 bases, with 15 bases between. In DNA, the CDR3 is TGTGCCAGTAGAGGGGGACCTACCTTCTCTGGGGCCAACGTCCTGACTTTC. Its translation is CASRGGPTFSGANVLTF. Full variable domain (missing parts from reference TRBV19 and TRBJ2-6): DGGITQSPKYLFRKEGQNVTLSCEQNLNHDAMYWYRQDPGQGLRLIYYSQIVNDFQKGDIAEGYSVSREKKESFPLTVTSAQKNPTAFYLCASRGGPTFSGANVLTFGAGSRLTVL.

V usage is TRBV4-2 and J usage is TRBJ1-2; TRBD1 is a possible D gene (5 bases). Trimming left V 1 base short and J 3 bases short, with 12 bases between. The CDR3 extends over 15 amino acids. The germline CDR1 and CDR2 sequences are LGHNA and YNFKEQ. CDR3 in DNA: TGTGCCAGCAGCCAAGTTGGGGCCATGGACTATGGCTACACCTTC. Amino acid sequence: CASSQVGAMDYGYTF.

This sequence joins TRBV9 and TRBJ1-4, with a weak D call TRBD1 (6 bases). V lost 4 bases to trimming and J lost 4 bases, with 17 bases between them. The CDR3 consists of 16 residues. Germline V lookup: CDR1 SGDLS, CDR2 YYNGEE. The CDR3 here is CASSPGPRGGNEKLFF. CDR3 bases: TGTGCCAGCAGCCCAGGGCCCAGGGGCGGTAATGAAAAACTGTTTTTT.